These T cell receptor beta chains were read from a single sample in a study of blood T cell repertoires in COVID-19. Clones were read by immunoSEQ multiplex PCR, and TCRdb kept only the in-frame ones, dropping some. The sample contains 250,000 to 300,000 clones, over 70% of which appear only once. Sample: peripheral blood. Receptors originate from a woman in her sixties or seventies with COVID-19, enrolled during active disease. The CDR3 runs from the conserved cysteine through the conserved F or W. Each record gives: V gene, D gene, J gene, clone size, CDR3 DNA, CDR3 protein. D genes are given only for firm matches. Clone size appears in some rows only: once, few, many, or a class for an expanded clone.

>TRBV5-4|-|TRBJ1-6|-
TGTGCCAGCAGCTTCCCCTCCGATTCACCCCTCCACTTT
CASSFPSDSPLHF
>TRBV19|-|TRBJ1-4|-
TGTGCCATCTCATCTGGTGGATCAGGAAAACTGTTTTTT
CAISSGGSGKLFF
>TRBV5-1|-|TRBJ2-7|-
TGCGCCAGCAGCTTCCGACAGATCTCCTACGAGCAGTACTTC
CASSFRQISYEQYF
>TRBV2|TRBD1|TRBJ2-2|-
TGTGCCAGCAGTGAAGCTCGGAGGGACAGGGGTCCCGGGGAGCTGTTTTTT
CASSEARRDRGPGELFF
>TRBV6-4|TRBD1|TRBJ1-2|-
TGTGCCAGCAGAAAGACAGGGGTGGACGGCTACACCTTC
CASRKTGVDGYTF
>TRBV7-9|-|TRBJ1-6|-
TGTGCCAGCAGCTTAAATCGACAGAATAATTCACCCCTCCACTTT
CASSLNRQNNSPLHF
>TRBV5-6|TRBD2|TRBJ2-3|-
TGTGCCAGCAGTAAAGGACTAGCGGGAGGGCGAGATACGCAGTATTTT
CASSKGLAGGRDTQYF
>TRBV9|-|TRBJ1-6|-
TGTGCCAGCAGCGTAGGGACAGAGAATTCACCCCTCCACTTT
CASSVGTENSPLHF
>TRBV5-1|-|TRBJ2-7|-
TGCGCCAGCAGCTTGGAACCCACCGGACACCCCTACGAGCAGTACTTC
CASSLEPTGHPYEQYF
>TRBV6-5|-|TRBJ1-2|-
TGTGCCAGCAGCAACCCGGGCTATGGCTACACCTTC
CASSNPGYGYTF
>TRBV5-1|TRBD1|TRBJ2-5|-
TGCGCCAGCAGCTTTAGACAGGGCCCTCCACAAGAGACCCAGTACTTC
CASSFRQGPPQETQYF
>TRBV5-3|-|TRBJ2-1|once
TGTGCCAGAAGCTATCCCCGTCCGGGAGCTCCCTACAATGAGCAGTTCTTC
CARSYPRPGAPYNEQFF
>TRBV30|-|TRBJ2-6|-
TGTGCCCATAGCTCTGGGGCCAACGTCCTGACTTTC
CAHSSGANVLTF
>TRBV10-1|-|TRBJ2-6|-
TGCGCCAGCAGTGAGTTCACAGGGAGACCCTCGAGGGGGGCCAACGTCCTGACTTTC
CASSEFTGRPSRGANVLTF
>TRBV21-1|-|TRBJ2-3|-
TGTGCCAGCAGCAAACGGGAAAAGCGGGAGGGCCTTAAGGTTCGTCAGGGCGCAGATACGCAGTATTTT
CASSKREKREGLKVRQGADTQYF
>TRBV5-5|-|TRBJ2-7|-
TGTGCCAGCAGCTTATCCAGGGGTCGGTACGAGCAGTACTTC
CASSLSRGRYEQYF
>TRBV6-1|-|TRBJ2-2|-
TGTGCCAGCAGTGATTCAGAACAGGGCGCCGGGGAGCTGTTTTTT
CASSDSEQGAGELFF
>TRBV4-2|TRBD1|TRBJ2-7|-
TGTGCCAGCAGCCAAGGTTTAGGGACAGGGTGGGGCGAGCAGTACTTC
CASSQGLGTGWGEQYF
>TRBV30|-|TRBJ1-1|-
TGTGCCTGGAGTGTTACAGGGAACCTGAACACTGAAGCTTTCTTT
CAWSVTGNLNTEAFF
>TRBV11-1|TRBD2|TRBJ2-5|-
TGTGCCAGCAGCACCCGGAAAGCGGGAGATGAGACCCAGTACTTC
CASSTRKAGDETQYF
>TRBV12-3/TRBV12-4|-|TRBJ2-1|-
TGTGCCAGCAGTTTAGCTAGGGGGAATGAGCAGTTCTTC
CASSLARGNEQFF
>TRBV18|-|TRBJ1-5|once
TGTGCCAGCTCACCAGAGGACAATCAGCCCCAGCATTTT
CASSPEDNQPQHF
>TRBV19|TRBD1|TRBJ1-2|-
TGTGCCAGTAGTACCGGGACAGGGCTTACTTACTATGGCTACACCTTC
CASSTGTGLTYYGYTF
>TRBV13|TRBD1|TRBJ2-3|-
TGTGCCAGCAGCGGTAACAGGGGACATGAACCGAGTACGCAGTATTTT
CASSGNRGHEPSTQYF
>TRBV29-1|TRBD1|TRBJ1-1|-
TGCAGCGTTGCCAAAACAGGGGGCACTGAAGCTTTCTTT
CSVAKTGGTEAFF
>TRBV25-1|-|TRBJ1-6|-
TGTGCCAGCAGTGAATATAGACAGGATAATTCACCCCTCCACTTT
CASSEYRQDNSPLHF
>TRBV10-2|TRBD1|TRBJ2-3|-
TGCGCCAGCAGTGAAGAGACAGGGAGATTAAGCACAGATACGCAGTATTTT
CASSEETGRLSTDTQYF
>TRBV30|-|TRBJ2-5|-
TGTGCCTGGAGTAAGCGGTCCCAAGAGACCCAGTACTTC
CAWSKRSQETQYF
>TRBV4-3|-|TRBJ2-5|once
TGCGCCAGCAGCCACGGGTTACGGCAGCCCCAAGAGACCCAGTACTTC
CASSHGLRQPQETQYF
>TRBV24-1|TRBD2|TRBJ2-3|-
TGTGCCACCAGTGATCCGGCTAGCGGGAGGATTGGCACAGATACGCAGTATTTT
CATSDPASGRIGTDTQYF
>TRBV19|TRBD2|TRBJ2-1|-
TGTGCCAGCGAACGTAGCGGGGGGATAAGAAATGAGCAGTTCTTC
CASERSGGIRNEQFF
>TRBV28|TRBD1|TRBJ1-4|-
TGTGCCAGCAGTGCGTCAACAGGGGCCGAGGAAAAACTGTTTTTT
CASSASTGAEEKLFF
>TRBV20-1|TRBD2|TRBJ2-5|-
TGCAGTGCGAGTCGCCTAGCGGGAGAATTGGTTCGAGAGACCCAGTACTTC
CSASRLAGELVRETQYF
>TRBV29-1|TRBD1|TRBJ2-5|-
TGCAGCGTTGAAACTTCGGGACAGTACCAAGAGACCCAGTACTTC
CSVETSGQYQETQYF
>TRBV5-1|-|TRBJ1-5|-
TGCGCCAGCAGCTTGGGGACCGGGAGGAATCAGCCCCAGCATTTT
CASSLGTGRNQPQHF
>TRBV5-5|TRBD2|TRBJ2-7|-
TGTGCCAGCAGCACAGCTAGCGGACCTGCCTACGAGCAGTACTTC
CASSTASGPAYEQYF
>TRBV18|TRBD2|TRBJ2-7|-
TGTGCCAGCTCACCGTCTAGCGGGAGTGCCCACGAGCAGTACTTC
CASSPSSGSAHEQYF